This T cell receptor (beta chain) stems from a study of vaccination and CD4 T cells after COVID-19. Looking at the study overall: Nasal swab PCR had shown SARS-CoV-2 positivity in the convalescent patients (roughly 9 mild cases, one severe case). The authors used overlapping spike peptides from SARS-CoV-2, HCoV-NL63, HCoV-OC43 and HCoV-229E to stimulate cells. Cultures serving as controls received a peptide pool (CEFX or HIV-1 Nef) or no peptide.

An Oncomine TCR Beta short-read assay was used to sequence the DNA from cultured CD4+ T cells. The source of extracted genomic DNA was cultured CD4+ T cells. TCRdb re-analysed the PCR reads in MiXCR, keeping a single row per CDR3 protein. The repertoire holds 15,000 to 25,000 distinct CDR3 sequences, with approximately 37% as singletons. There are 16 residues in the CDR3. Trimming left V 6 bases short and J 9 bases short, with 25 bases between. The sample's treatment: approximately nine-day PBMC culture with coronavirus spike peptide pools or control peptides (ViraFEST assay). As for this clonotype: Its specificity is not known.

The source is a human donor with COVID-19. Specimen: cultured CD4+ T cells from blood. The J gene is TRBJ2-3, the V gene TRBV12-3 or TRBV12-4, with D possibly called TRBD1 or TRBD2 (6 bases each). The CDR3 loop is CASRTDWEDTQGTQYF. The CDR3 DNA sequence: TGTGCCAGCAGAACCGACTGGGAGGACACACAGGGAACGCAGTATTTT.